This TCR beta chain came from a study of T cells in Graves' hyperthyroidism and ophthalmopathy. Whole-study findings and limits: From stable hyperthyroidism, ophthalmopathy was set apart by a 13 V-J model.

Authors of the study amplified TCR beta CDR3 regions from RNA transcripts. TCR CDR3 underwent first-round RT-PCR with the HTBI primer set. TCRdb reprocessed the multiplex PCR reads via MiXCR and lists one record per CDR3 protein. This table has some 760,000 distinct CDR3 sequences, 12% to 15% appearing once. This clonotype was picked up a small number of times. Antigen specificity is unknown. The CDR3 is made up of 14 amino acids. CDR1 is DFQATT, CDR2 SNEGSKA, per germline (reference sequence). After removal of 6 bases from V and 6 bases from J, the junction contained 13 bases not matched to a gene. Sequenced material: blood. This sequence joins TRBV20-1 and TRBJ1-1; 7 positions agree with TRBD1. The TCR sequence derives from a woman younger than 30 with Graves' hyperthyroidism. CDR3: CSAPPTGRIPEAFF. The CDR3 region has the DNA TGCAGTGCCCCCCCGACAGGGAGGATCCCTGAAGCTTTCTTT.